The entry below describes one TCR beta chain. Some clones are missing from TCRdb's copy, which holds only in-frame ones; the method was immunoSEQ multiplex PCR. This sample has around 140,000 clones; 85% to 95% occur once, and the top ten carry 4.5% to 6%. These data are taken from a study of T cell responses to AZD1222 COVID-19 vaccine. The germline gives CDR1 SGHNT, CDR2 YYREEE (reference sequence). V lost 0 bases and J 8 bases, leaving 15 bases between the germline ends. There are 15 residues in the CDR3. The chain recombines TRBV5-4 with TRBJ2-1; D gene unclear. This clonotype was sampled from an adult in good health. The source material was peripheral blood, sampled on day 0 of AZD1222 vaccination. CDR3 coding DNA: TGTGCCAGCAGCTTGGCGGCAGGCTCTCTCTATGAGCAGTTCTTC. Protein product: CASSLAAGSLYEQFF. Filled out from reference TRBV5-4 and TRBJ2-1, the complete variable domain reads ETGVTQSPTHLIKTRGQQVTLRCSSQSGHNTVSWYQQALGQGPQFIFQYYREEENGRGNFPPRFSGLQFPNYSSELNVNALELDDSALYLCASSLAAGSLYEQFFGPGTRLTVL.